These T cell receptor beta chains were read from a single sample in a study of cytomegalovirus exposure and HLA in healthy donors. Profiled with immunoSEQ multiplex PCR; TCRdb holds only in-frame clones, not every one. The sample has fewer than 150,000 clones; 80% are singletons. The specimen sequenced was PBMCs. The receptors were gathered from a man aged 30 to 45 in good health and CMV-seronegative. Both conserved end residues are part of each CDR3. D genes are given only for firm matches. A row's size may be missing; if present it is once, few, many or a size class.

>once|TRBD2|TRBJ2-1|TRBV7-2
CAGGLAGGHEQFF
TGTGCCGGGGGACTAGCGGGTGGGCATGAGCAGTTCTTC
>once|TRBD1|TRBJ1-2|TRBV15
CATSRGTGWDGYTF
TGTGCCACCAGCAGGGGGACAGGGTGGGATGGCTACACCTTC
>NA|TRBD1|TRBJ1-1|TRBV9
CASSALTGSNTEAFF
TGTGCCAGCAGCGCTCTGACAGGGTCGAACACTGAAGCTTTCTTT
>NA|NA|TRBJ1-1|TRBV28
CASSLSGRPFTEAFF
TGTGCCAGCAGTTTATCCGGCAGGCCCTTCACTGAAGCTTTCTTT
>NA|NA|TRBJ2-3|TRBV27
CASSFPGTPTDTQYF
TGTGCCAGCAGTTTCCCCGGGACTCCCACAGATACGCAGTATTTT
>NA|NA|TRBJ2-7|TRBV7-2
CASSAWTAEGYEQYF
TGTGCCAGCAGCGCCTGGACAGCGGAAGGCTACGAGCAGTACTTC
>NA|NA|TRBJ2-5|TRBV7-2
CASSLGLMQETQYF
TGTGCCAGCAGCTTAGGACTTATGCAAGAGACCCAGTACTTC
>NA|NA|TRBJ1-1|TRBV20-1
CSARQVTEAFF
TGCAGTGCTAGACAGGTCACTGAAGCTTTCTTT
>NA|NA|TRBJ2-2|TRBV5-1
CATQRQDHAGELFF
TGCGCCACCCAAAGACAGGATCACGCCGGGGAGCTGTTTTTT
>NA|TRBD1|TRBJ1-1|TRBV4-1
CASSQTTGEGMNTEAFF
TGCGCCAGCAGCCAGACTACAGGGGAAGGCATGAACACTGAAGCTTTCTTT
>once|NA|TRBJ2-5|TRBV9
CASSVGGETQYF
TGTGCCAGCAGCGTAGGAGGAGAGACCCAGTACTTC
>NA|NA|TRBJ1-3|TRBV5-1
CASSLGAAGNTIYF
TGCGCCAGCAGCTTGGGGGCCGCTGGAAACACCATATATTTT
>NA|NA|TRBJ2-2|TRBV7-2
CASSPRTELHGELFF
TGTGCCAGCAGCCCCCGGACAGAACTACACGGGGAGCTGTTTTTT
>NA|TRBD1|TRBJ2-7|TRBV28
CASRPDRGFTYEQYF
TGTGCCAGCAGACCAGACAGGGGGTTTACCTACGAGCAGTACTTC
>NA|NA|TRBJ2-1|TRBV28
CASVAGLGYNEQFF
TGTGCCAGCGTCGCGGGATTGGGCTACAATGAGCAGTTCTTC
>NA|TRBD1|TRBJ2-7|TRBV7-9
CASSSTGGEPEQYF
TGTGCCAGCAGCTCTACAGGGGGCGAGCCGGAACAGTACTTC
>NA|TRBD1|TRBJ1-1|TRBV7-9
CASSPRGTGYPQNTEAFF
TGTGCCAGCAGCCCCCGTGGGACAGGCTACCCCCAGAACACTGAAGCTTTCTTT
>once|NA|TRBJ1-1|TRBV6-5
CASSYGGGVNTEAFF
TGTGCCAGCAGTTACGGTGGGGGGGTGAACACTGAAGCTTTCTTT
>NA|NA|TRBJ2-3|TRBV14
CASSQDSGLSTDTQYF
TGTGCCAGCAGCCAGGATAGCGGTCTTAGCACAGATACGCAGTATTTT
>NA|NA|TRBJ1-1|TRBV7-8
CASSPRGTISNTEAFF
TGTGCCAGCAGCCCCCGGGGGACCATCTCGAACACTGAAGCTTTCTTT
>NA|TRBD1|TRBJ1-4|TRBV28
CASSQTGVEEKLFF
TGTGCCAGCAGCCAGACAGGGGTTGAGGAAAAACTGTTTTTT
>NA|NA|TRBJ2-1|TRBV15
CATSREYYRSYNEQFF
TGTGCCACCAGCAGAGAATACTACCGCTCCTACAATGAGCAGTTCTTC
>NA|TRBD2|TRBJ2-7|TRBV28
CATSGLAGPAYEQYF
TGTGCCACCTCGGGACTAGCGGGCCCAGCCTACGAGCAGTACTTC
>few|NA|TRBJ1-1|TRBV7-8
CASSAVQGTEAFF
TGTGCCAGCAGCGCCGTACAGGGCACTGAAGCTTTCTTT
>NA|NA|TRBJ2-7|TRBV11-2
CASSQGLAEYF
TGTGCCAGCAGCCAGGGGCTAGCGGAGTACTTC
>once|TRBD1|TRBJ1-1|TRBV7-9
CASSLGRTGAMNTEAFF
TGTGCCAGCAGCTTAGGGAGGACAGGAGCGATGAACACTGAAGCTTTCTTT
>NA|NA|TRBJ1-2|TRBV6-4
CASSVRSAENYDYTF
TGTGCCAGCAGTGTAAGGTCCGCAGAGAACTATGACTACACCTTC
>NA|NA|TRBJ2-7|TRBV21-1
CASSKFRLAGYEQYF
TGTGCCAGCAGCAAATTCCGTCTAGCGGGATACGAGCAGTACTTC
>NA|TRBD2|TRBJ2-5|TRBV5-1
CASSLVPAGGQETQYF
TGCGCCAGCAGCTTGGTCCCAGCGGGAGGGCAAGAGACCCAGTACTTC
>NA|NA|TRBJ2-7|TRBV9
CASSVYSGELVGEQYF
TGTGCCAGCAGCGTATATTCAGGGGAACTGGTCGGGGAGCAGTACTTC
>NA|NA|TRBJ1-1|TRBV29-1
CSLIHRRDTEAFF
TGCAGCTTGATCCACCGCCGGGACACTGAAGCTTTCTTT
>NA|TRBD2|TRBJ2-1|TRBV11-1
CASSLGTTSGNYNEQFF
TGTGCCAGCAGCTTAGGAACGACTAGCGGGAACTACAATGAGCAGTTCTTC
>NA|NA|TRBJ1-2|TRBV4-1
CASRGGLEYGYTF
TGCGCCAGCAGAGGAGGGTTAGAGTATGGCTACACCTTC
>NA|TRBD1|TRBJ1-3|TRBV9
CASSINPGQGNTIYF
TGTGCCAGCAGCATTAACCCGGGACAGGGAAACACCATATATTTT
>few|NA|TRBJ1-2|TRBV6-5
CASSHSAPYGYTF
TGTGCCAGCAGTCACAGTGCCCCCTATGGCTACACCTTC
>NA|NA|TRBJ2-7|TRBV18
CASSPPSTYEQYF
TGTGCCAGCTCACCACCGTCAACCTACGAGCAGTACTTC
>NA|NA|TRBJ1-2|TRBV5-6
CASSLVGQQTNYGYTF
TGTGCCAGCAGCTTGGTTGGACAGCAAACTAACTATGGCTACACCTTC
>NA|TRBD1|TRBJ1-2|TRBV27
CASRDRLEGGYTF
TGTGCCAGCAGGGACAGGTTAGAAGGTGGCTACACCTTC